The TCR beta chain described here comes from a study of regulatory T cells in long-lasting Graves disease. Library construction for TCR beta used iRepertoire HTBI primers and Arm-PCR of CDR3 regions. In TCRdb, the multiplex PCR reads were re-called with MiXCR into one record per CDR3 protein. This sample has roughly 500,000 distinct CDR3 sequences; 20% occur once, and the top ten carry 6.5% to 10%. The sample's time point: persistent/refractory GD, antithyroid drugs over 5 years with positive TRAb. Generation of the TCR library employed RNA extracted from PBMCs. Patients met American Thyroid Association criteria for Graves' disease. Here the sequenced sample was peripheral blood mononuclear cells (PBMCs), taken when the disease was refractory, from a patient treated with antithyroid drugs. The source of this sequence is a female donor with Graves disease.

In DNA form, the CDR3 reads TGCAGTGCTAGGGGCTTGGTCGTCTACGAGCAGTACTTC. Its translation is CSARGLVVYEQYF. V gene TRBV20-1 combines with J gene TRBJ2-7, with D unclear. Trimming removed 3 bases from V and 3 bases from J, with 12 bases in between. This CDR3 is 13 amino acids long. Germline-derived CDR1 and CDR2 are DFQATT and SNEGSKA (reference sequence).